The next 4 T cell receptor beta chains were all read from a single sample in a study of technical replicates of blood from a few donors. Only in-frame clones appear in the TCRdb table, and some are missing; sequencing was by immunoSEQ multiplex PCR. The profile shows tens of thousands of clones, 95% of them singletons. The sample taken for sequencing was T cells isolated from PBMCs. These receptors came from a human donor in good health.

In DNA, the CDR3 is TGCGCCAGCAGCCAAGAGACTGTAGGGACTAGCGGACCGGGGAACATTCAGTACTTC. Encoded protein: CASSQETVGTSGPGNIQYF. The rearrangement joins TRBV4-1 to TRBJ2-4; 11 nucleotides line up with TRBD2. This CDR3 has 19 residues. Germline CDR1 and CDR2: MGHRA and YSYEKL. The J segment lost 7 bases and the V segment lost 0 bases, leaving 14 bases of the junction unmatched.

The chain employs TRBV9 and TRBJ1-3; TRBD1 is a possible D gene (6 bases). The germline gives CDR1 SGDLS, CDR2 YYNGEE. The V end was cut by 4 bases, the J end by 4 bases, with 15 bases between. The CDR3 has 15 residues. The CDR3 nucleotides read TGTGCCAGCAGCACCCAAGGGACACTCGGAAACACCATATATTTT. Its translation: CASSTQGTLGNTIYF.

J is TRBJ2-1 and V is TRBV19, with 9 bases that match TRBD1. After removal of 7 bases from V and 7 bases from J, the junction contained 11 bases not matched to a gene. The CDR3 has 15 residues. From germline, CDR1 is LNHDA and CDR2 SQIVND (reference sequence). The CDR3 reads CASMSRDREVNEQFF. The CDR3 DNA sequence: TGTGCCAGTATGTCCCGGGACAGGGAGGTAAATGAGCAGTTCTTC.

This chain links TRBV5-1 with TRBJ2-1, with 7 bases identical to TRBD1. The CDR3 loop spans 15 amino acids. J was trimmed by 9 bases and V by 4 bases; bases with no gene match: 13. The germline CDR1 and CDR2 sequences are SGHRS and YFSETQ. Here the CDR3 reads CASSTGAQGRGEQFF. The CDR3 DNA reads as TGCGCCAGCAGCACTGGAGCACAGGGGAGAGGTGAGCAGTTCTTC.